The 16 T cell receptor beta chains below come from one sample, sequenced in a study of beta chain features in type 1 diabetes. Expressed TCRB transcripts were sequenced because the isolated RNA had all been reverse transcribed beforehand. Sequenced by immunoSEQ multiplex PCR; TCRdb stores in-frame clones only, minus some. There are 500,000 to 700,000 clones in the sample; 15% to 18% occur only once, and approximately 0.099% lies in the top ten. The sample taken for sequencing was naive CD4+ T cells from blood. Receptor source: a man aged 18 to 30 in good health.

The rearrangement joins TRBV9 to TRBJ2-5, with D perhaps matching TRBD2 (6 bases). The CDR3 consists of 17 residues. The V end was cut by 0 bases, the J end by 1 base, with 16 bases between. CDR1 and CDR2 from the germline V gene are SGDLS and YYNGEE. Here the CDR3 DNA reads TGTGCCAGCAGCGTAGGCGGGGTCGGCGGACTCCAAGAGACCCAGTACTTC. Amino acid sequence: CASSVGGVGGLQETQYF. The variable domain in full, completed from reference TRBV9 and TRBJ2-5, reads DSGVTQTPKHLITATGQRVTLRCSPRSGDLSVYWYQQSLDQGLQFLIQYYNGEERAKGNILERFSAQQFPDLHSELNLSSLELGDSALYFCASSVGGVGGLQETQYFGPGTRLLVL.

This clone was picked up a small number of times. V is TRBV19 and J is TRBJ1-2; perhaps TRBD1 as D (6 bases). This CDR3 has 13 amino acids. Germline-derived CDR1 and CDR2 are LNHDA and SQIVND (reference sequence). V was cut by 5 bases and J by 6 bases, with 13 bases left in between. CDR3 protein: CASSENRDDGYTF. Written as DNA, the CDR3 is TGTGCCAGTAGTGAAAACAGGGACGATGGCTACACCTTC.

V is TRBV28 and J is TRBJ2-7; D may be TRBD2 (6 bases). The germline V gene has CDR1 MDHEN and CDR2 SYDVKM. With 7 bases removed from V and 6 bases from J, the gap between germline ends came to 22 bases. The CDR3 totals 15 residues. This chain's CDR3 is CASISSGLGLGEQYF. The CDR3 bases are TGTGCCAGCATCTCTTCGGGACTGGGGCTAGGCGAGCAGTACTTC.

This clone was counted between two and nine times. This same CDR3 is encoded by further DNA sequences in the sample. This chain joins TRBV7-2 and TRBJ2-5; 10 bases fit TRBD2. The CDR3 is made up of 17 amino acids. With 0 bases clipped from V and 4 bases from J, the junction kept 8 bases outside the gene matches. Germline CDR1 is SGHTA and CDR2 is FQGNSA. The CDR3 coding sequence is TGTGCCAGCAGCTTAGCCTCGAGCGGGGGGGCGCGAGAGACCCAGTACTTC. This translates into CASSLASSGGARETQYF.

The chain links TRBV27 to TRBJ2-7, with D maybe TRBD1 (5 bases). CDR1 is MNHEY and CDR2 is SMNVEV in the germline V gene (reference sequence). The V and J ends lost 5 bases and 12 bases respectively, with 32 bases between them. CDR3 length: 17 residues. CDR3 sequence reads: CASSPLSRLSPTQGRYF. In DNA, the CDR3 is TGTGCCAGCAGTCCCCTGTCGAGGTTATCGCCGACCCAGGGTCGGTACTTC.

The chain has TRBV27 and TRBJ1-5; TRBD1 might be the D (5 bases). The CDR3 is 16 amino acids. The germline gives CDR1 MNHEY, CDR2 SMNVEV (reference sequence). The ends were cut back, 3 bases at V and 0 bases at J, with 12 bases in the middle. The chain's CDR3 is CASSLWGSDSNQPQHF. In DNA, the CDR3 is TGTGCCAGCAGTTTGTGGGGCAGCGATAGCAATCAGCCCCAGCATTTT.

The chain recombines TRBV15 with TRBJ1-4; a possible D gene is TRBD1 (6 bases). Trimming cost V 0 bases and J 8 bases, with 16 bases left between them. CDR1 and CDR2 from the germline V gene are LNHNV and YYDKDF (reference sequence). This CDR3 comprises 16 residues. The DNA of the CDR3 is TGTGCCACCAGCAGAGATCCCCAGGGGCGAGGGGAAAAACTGTTTTTT. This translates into CATSRDPQGRGEKLFF.

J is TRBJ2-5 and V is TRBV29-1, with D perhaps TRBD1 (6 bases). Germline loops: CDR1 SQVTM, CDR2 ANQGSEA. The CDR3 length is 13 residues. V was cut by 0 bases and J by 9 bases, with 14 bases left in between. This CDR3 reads CSVEEVTGISQYF. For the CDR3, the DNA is TGCAGCGTTGAAGAGGTGACAGGAATTTCCCAGTACTTC. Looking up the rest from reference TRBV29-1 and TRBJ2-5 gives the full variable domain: SAVISQKPSRDICQRGTSLTIQCQVDSQVTMMFWYRQQPGQSLTLIATANQGSEATYESGFVIDKFPISRPNLTFSTLTVSNMSPEDSSIYLCSVEEVTGISQYFGPGTRLLVL.

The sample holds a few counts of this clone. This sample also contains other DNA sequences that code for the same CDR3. The CDR3 region is CASSVARGQETQYF. Here the CDR3 DNA reads TGTGCCAGCAGCGTGGCCAGGGGGCAAGAGACCCAGTACTTC. The chain recombines TRBV9 with TRBJ2-5; 7 nucleotides line up with TRBD1. CDR1 is SGDLS, CDR2 YYNGEE, per germline. The V segment lost 2 bases and the J segment 2 bases; nucleotides outside the gene matches: 3. The CDR3 contains 14 residues.

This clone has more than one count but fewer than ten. The CDR3 is CASTNLAGVYNEQFF. CDR3 DNA: TGTGCCAGTACCAATCTAGCGGGAGTGTACAATGAGCAGTTCTTC. The rearrangement links TRBV19 to TRBJ2-1; TRBD2 agrees at 10 bases. The CDR3 has 15 amino acids. The germline CDR1 and CDR2 sequences are LNHDA and SQIVND (reference sequence). The V and J ends lost 7 bases and 4 bases, in that order; junction bases with no gene match: 7.

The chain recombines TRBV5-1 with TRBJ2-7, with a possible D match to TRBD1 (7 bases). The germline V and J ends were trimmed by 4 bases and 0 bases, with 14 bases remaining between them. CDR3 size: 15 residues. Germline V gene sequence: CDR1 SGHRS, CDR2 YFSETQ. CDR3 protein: CASSVGQEGSYEQYF. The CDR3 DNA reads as TGCGCCAGCAGCGTAGGACAGGAGGGCTCCTACGAGCAGTACTTC.

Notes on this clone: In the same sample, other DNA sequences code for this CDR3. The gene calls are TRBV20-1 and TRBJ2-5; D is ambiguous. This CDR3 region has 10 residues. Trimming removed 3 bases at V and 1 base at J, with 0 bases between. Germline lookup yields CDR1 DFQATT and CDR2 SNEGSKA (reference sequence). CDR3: CSASQETQYF. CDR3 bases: TGCAGTGCTAGCCAAGAGACCCAGTACTTC.

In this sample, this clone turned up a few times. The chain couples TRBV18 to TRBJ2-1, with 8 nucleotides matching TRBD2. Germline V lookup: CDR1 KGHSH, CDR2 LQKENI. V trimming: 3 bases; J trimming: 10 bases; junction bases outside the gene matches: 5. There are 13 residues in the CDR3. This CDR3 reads CASSPPSGLEQFF. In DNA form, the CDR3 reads TGTGCCAGCTCACCTCCTAGCGGGCTAGAGCAGTTCTTC.

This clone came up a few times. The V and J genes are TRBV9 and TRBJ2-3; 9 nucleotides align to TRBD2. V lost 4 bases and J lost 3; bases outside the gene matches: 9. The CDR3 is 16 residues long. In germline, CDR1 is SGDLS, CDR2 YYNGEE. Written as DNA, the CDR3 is TGTGCCAGCAGCCCCCGTCTAGCGGGGTTAACAGATACGCAGTATTTT. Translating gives CASSPRLAGLTDTQYF.

The CDR3 DNA reads as TGTGCCAGCAGCCGACAGGGGGCGCGCACAGATACGCAGTATTTT. Translation: CASSRQGARTDTQYF. The chain uses TRBV5-4 and TRBJ2-3, with 10 bases fitting TRBD1. Germline assignment: CDR1 SGHNT and CDR2 YYREEE (reference sequence). There are 15 residues in the CDR3. J was trimmed by 1 base and V by 4 bases; bases with no gene match: 3.

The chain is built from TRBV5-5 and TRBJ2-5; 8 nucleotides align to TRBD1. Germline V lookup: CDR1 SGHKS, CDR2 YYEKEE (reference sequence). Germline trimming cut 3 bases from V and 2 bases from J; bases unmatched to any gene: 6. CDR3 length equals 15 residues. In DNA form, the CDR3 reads TGTGCCAGCAGCTCGGAGGGACAGGTACAAGAGACCCAGTACTTC. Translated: CASSSEGQVQETQYF.